The 29 T cell receptor beta chains below were found in one sample sequenced in a study of prognosis after radiotherapy for stage I lung cancer. Genomic DNA yielded TCR beta CDR3, amplified by two-round multiplex PCR. Amplification in first-round PCR relied on primers specific to each TRBV and TRBJ gene. TCRdb independently ran MiXCR on the multiplex PCR reads; one entry per CDR3 protein. Here the sample spans 27,000 or so distinct CDR3 sequences, approximately 38% being singletons. The source material was PBMCs, sampled before or after stereotactic body radiation therapy (not recorded which). The receptors derive from a donor aged 50 or older with non-small cell lung cancer.

In this sample, this clonotype turned up many times. V is TRBV19 and J is TRBJ1-5; 7 positions match TRBD1. V lost 1 base to trimming and J lost 6 bases; unmatched junction nucleotides: 6. Germline loops: CDR1 LNHDA, CDR2 SQIVND (reference sequence). The CDR3 covers 15 residues. For the CDR3, the DNA is TGTGCCAGTAGTATAGCTCGACAGGGAGGTCAGCCCCAGCATTTT. This sequence encodes CASSIARQGGQPQHF.

In the case of this clonotype: A read error likely explains this, since a far larger clone differs by one base. The CDR3 reads CASSSNADRSGANVLTF. CDR3 nucleotide sequence: TGTGCCAGCAGCTCAAACGCGGACAGATCTGGGGCCAACGTCCTGACTTTC. This sequence joins TRBV6-2 or TRBV6-3 and TRBJ2-6; D may be TRBD1 (6 bases). With 6 bases removed from V and 1 base from J, the gap between germline ends came to 16 bases. The CDR3 loop spans 17 amino acids. In germline, CDR1 is MNHEY, CDR2 SVGEGT.

Points on this clonotype: Because it lacks the conserved phenylalanine or tryptophan at the end, this CDR3 is likely a read error. The chain links TRBV6-1 to TRBJ2-7; D gene unclear. From germline, CDR1 is MNHNS and CDR2 SASEGT. CDR3 size: 10 residues. V lost 8 bases and J lost 6, with 8 bases in between. The CDR3 here is CASGRSEQYS. Here the CDR3 DNA reads TGTGCCAGCGGAAGGTCCGAGCAGTACTCC.

In this sample, this clonotype turned up many times. Here the CDR3 DNA reads TGTGCCAGCAGACCTCAGGGGGATGGCTATGGCTACACCTTC. It is translated as CASRPQGDGYGYTF. This rearrangement joins TRBV2 to TRBJ1-2, with 7 bases identical to TRBD1. This CDR3 has 14 amino acids. Germline V gene data show CDR1 as SNHLY and CDR2 as FYNNEI. After removal of 6 bases from V and 4 bases from J, the junction contained 8 bases not matched to a gene.

A single count supports this clonotype. A read error likely explains this, since a far larger clone differs by one base. This chain links TRBV6-5 with TRBJ2-7; D is unclear. Germline assignment: CDR1 MNHEY and CDR2 SVGAGI. The CDR3 covers 14 residues. This CDR3 is CSSRSRRNGYEQYF. Here the CDR3 DNA reads TGTTCCAGCAGATCCAGGCGAAATGGCTACGAGCAGTACTTC.

This clonotype was found many times. The rearrangement joins TRBV2 to TRBJ2-3, with D perhaps assigned TRBD1 or TRBD2 (5 bases each). Between the trimmed V and J ends, which lost 6 bases and 5 bases, there was a span of 21 bases. This CDR3 has 16 amino acids. Per germline, CDR1 SNHLY and CDR2 FYNNEI. In nucleotides, the CDR3 is TGTGCCAGCAGGTTCGGTTCGGGACGTATAGAAGATACGCAGTATTTT. Translated: CASRFGSGRIEDTQYF. Full variable domain (missing parts from reference TRBV2 and TRBJ2-3): EPEVTQTPSHQVTQMGQEVILRCVPISNHLYFYWYRQILGQKVEFLVSFYNNEISEKSEIFDDQFSVERPDGSNFTLKIRSTKLEDSAMYFCASRFGSGRIEDTQYFGPGTRLTVL.

The chain is built from TRBV6-1 and TRBJ2-7; D is uncertain. This CDR3 has 13 amino acids. The germline V gene has CDR1 MNHNS and CDR2 SASEGT. V lost 11 bases to trimming and J lost 3 bases, with 17 bases between them. CDR3 nucleotide sequence: TGTGCCGGCTCCAACGTACAAAACTACGAGCAGTACTTC. Its protein is CAGSNVQNYEQYF.

This clonotype has ten or more counts. V gene TRBV29-1 combines with J gene TRBJ1-1; TRBD1 might be the D (6 bases). This CDR3 has 13 amino acids. Germline loops: CDR1 SQVTM, CDR2 ANQGSEA. V gave up 4 bases and J gave up 7 bases, with 16 bases separating them. The CDR3: CSVGGQGYGEAFF. CDR3 coding DNA: TGCAGCGTTGGCGGCCAGGGGTATGGTGAAGCTTTCTTT. The variable domain in full, with the rest retrieved from reference TRBV29-1 and TRBJ1-1, is SAVISQKPSRDICQRGTSLTIQCQVDSQVTMMFWYRQQPGQSLTLIATANQGSEATYESGFVIDKFPISRPNLTFSTLTVSNMSPEDSSIYLCSVGGQGYGEAFFGQGTRLTVV.

In the case of this clonotype: The junction and the germline gene differ at one end; a read error may be behind it. The chain has TRBV20-1 and TRBJ2-2, with D possibly TRBD2 on 6 matching bases. The CDR3 spans 14 residues. Germline-derived CDR1 and CDR2 are DFQATT and SNEGSKA (reference sequence). The CDR3 coding sequence is TGCAGTGCTCTGAGCGGGCTCGGCACCGCGGAGCTGTTTTTT. Its translation: CSALSGLGTAELFF.

Many counts were recorded for this clonotype. The chain recombines TRBV9 with TRBJ2-3; 10 bases fit TRBD1. The CDR3 is made up of 15 amino acids. The germline V gene encodes CDR1 SGDLS and CDR2 YYNGEE. Trimming took 0 bases from V and 4 from J; bases not matched to a gene: 2. The DNA for the CDR3 is TGTGCCAGCAGCGTAGGGACAGGGGGACCAGATACGCAGTATTTT. It codes for CASSVGTGGPDTQYF.

By share of the sample, this clonotype is medium-sized. CDR3: CSARGGTSGPYNEQFF. As DNA, the CDR3 is TGCAGTGCTAGGGGAGGGACTAGCGGACCTTACAATGAGCAGTTCTTC. The V gene is TRBV20-1, the J gene TRBJ2-1; 11 bases map to TRBD2. Germline CDR1 and CDR2: DFQATT and SNEGSKA (reference sequence). This CDR3 is 16 amino acids long. Trimming cost V 3 bases and J 4 bases; bases outside gene matches: 8.

The chain couples TRBV19 to TRBJ2-2, with D hard to call. The CDR3 consists of 14 residues. Trimming cost V 9 bases and J 2 bases, with 13 bases left between them. Germline lookup yields CDR1 LNHDA and CDR2 SQIVND (reference sequence). This CDR3 is CASSLGTNTGELFF. The DNA of the CDR3 is TGTGCCAGCAGCCTGGGAACAAACACCGGGGAGCTGTTTTTT.

V usage is TRBV20-1 and J usage is TRBJ1-2; D is uncertain. The CDR3 has 13 residues. Trimming cost V 3 bases and J 6 bases, with 14 bases left between them. Germline V lookup: CDR1 DFQATT, CDR2 SNEGSKA (reference sequence). The chain's CDR3 is CSASLPVEHGYTF. Here the CDR3 DNA reads TGCAGTGCTAGCCTTCCCGTAGAGCATGGCTACACCTTC.

This clonotype was recorded only once. The gene calls are TRBV7-2 and TRBJ2-7, with unresolved D. With 1 base removed from V and 2 bases from J, the gap between germline ends came to 15 bases. Germline values: CDR1 SGHTA, CDR2 FQGNSA. This CDR3 is 16 amino acids long. CDR3 region: CASSLGEAVAPYEQYF. CDR3 bases: TGTGCCAGCAGCTTAGGAGAAGCAGTAGCACCCTACGAGCAGTACTTC. Together with reference TRBV7-2 and TRBJ2-7, the CDR3 gives the full variable domain: GAGVSQSPSNKVTEKGKDVELRCDPISGHTALYWYRQSLGQGLEFLIYFQGNSAPDKSGLPSDRFSAERTGGSVSTLTIQRTQQEDSAVYLCASSLGEAVAPYEQYFGPGTRLTVT.

The chain is built from TRBV20-1 and TRBJ2-3; D could derive from TRBD1 or TRBD2 (5 bases each). V was clipped by 3 bases and J by 1 base, with 11 bases between them. Germline V gene data show CDR1 as DFQATT and CDR2 as SNEGSKA (reference sequence). This CDR3 contains 14 residues. The CDR3 is CSASSVGGTDTQYF. The CDR3 bases are TGCAGTGCTAGCTCCGTGGGGGGCACAGATACGCAGTATTTT.

CDR3 nucleotide sequence: TGTGCCAGCAGCTTAGCACAGTCTAAGAATTCACCCCTCCACTTT. Its translation is CASSLAQSKNSPLHF. The chain has TRBV7-2 and TRBJ1-6; D is undetermined. Germline loops: CDR1 SGHTA, CDR2 FQGNSA. V lost 0 bases and J 7 bases, leaving 10 bases between the germline ends. This CDR3 contains 15 residues.

This clonotype was seen many times. The chain recombines TRBV6-2 or TRBV6-3 with TRBJ2-3; D uncertain. The CDR3 extends over 11 amino acids. V gave up 7 bases and J gave up 5 bases, with 7 bases separating them. The germline CDR1 and CDR2 sequences are MNHEY and SVGEGT. Written as DNA, the CDR3 is TGTGCCAGCACCTCAGGAGATACGCAGTATTTT. Translation: CASTSGDTQYF.

This clonotype was recorded at least ten times. This chain joins TRBV11-2 and TRBJ2-3; TRBD2 matches 10 bases. CDR1 is SGHAT, CDR2 FQNNGV, per germline. Unmatched junction bases numbered 6, after V lost 5 bases and J lost 1 base. The CDR3 has 16 amino acids. CDR3 nucleotide sequence: TGTGCCAGCAGCCCTCGACTAGCGGGTGGCACAGATACGCAGTATTTT. This encodes CASSPRLAGGTDTQYF.

As to this clonotype: A far larger clone lies a single base away; this is likely a read error. This sequence joins TRBV27 and TRBJ2-5, with 7 positions matching TRBD2. There are 16 residues in the CDR3. Per the germline V gene, CDR1 is MNHEY and CDR2 is SMNVEV (reference sequence). This chain's CDR3 is CASSPGWGGRGNEHFF. DNA of the CDR3: TGTGCCAGCAGTCCGGGGTGGGGCGGGAGAGGGAATGAGCATTTCTTC.

This clonotype showed up many times. The chain is built from TRBV29-1 and TRBJ2-5; D ambiguous. With 2 bases removed from V and 4 bases from J, the gap between germline ends came to 8 bases. This CDR3 spans 12 amino acids. Germline CDR1 reads SQVTM; CDR2 reads ANQGSEA. The CDR3 coding sequence is TGCAGCGTTGAACTAGTCGGAGAGACCCAGTACTTC. Translated, it gives CSVELVGETQYF.

The sample holds a few counts of this clonotype. This may come from a read error, since a much larger clone is one base off. This chain connects TRBV6-4 to TRBJ2-3; 7 bases are a match to TRBD1. From germline, CDR1 is MRHNA and CDR2 SNTAGT. The CDR3 runs 14 residues. The V segment lost 7 bases and the J segment 5 bases; nucleotides outside the gene matches: 9. The CDR3 region is CASNIDRARDTQYF. The CDR3 bases are TGTGCCAGCAACATCGACAGGGCCAGAGATACGCAGTATTTT.

This clonotype was observed a handful of times. At one of its ends the junction is not consistent with the germline gene, which may arise from a read error. V usage is TRBV7-2 and J usage is TRBJ2-1; 9 positions match TRBD2. CDR1 and CDR2 from the germline V gene are SGHTA and FQGNSA. CDR3 length: 16 residues. As DNA, the CDR3 is TGTGTCAGCAGCTTAGGTCCTAGCGGGATTGGCTATGAGCAGTTCTTC. Its translation: CVSSLGPSGIGYEQFF.

This clonotype is medium-sized by share. The J gene is TRBJ1-5, the V gene TRBV7-2; D is unclear. V lost 5 bases and J 7 bases, leaving 12 bases between the germline ends. The CDR3 has 13 amino acids. Germline V gene lookup returns CDR1 SGHTA and CDR2 FQGNSA. CDR3 protein: CASSLGGEQPQHF. CDR3 nucleotides: TGTGCCAGCAGCCTAGGTGGGGAGCAGCCCCAGCATTTT.

In this sample, this clonotype turned up many times. The rearrangement links TRBV28 to TRBJ1-1; D unclear. The CDR3 has 12 residues. Germline loops: CDR1 MDHEN, CDR2 SYDVKM. V dropped 8 bases and J dropped 0 bases, with 7 bases sitting between them. CDR3 sequence (DNA): TGTGCCAGCCTTAGGGTGAACACTGAAGCTTTCTTT. It codes for CASLRVNTEAFF.

Ten or more counts support this clonotype. The chain carries TRBV20-1 and TRBJ2-2; 12 positions agree with TRBD2. Germline CDR1 DFQATT, CDR2 SNEGSKA (reference sequence). Trimming cost V 0 bases and J 1 base; bases outside gene matches: 9. This CDR3 region has 19 residues. As DNA, the CDR3 is TGCAGTGCTAGAGATTGGGCTAGCGGGAGGGCCTTGAACACCGGGGAGCTGTTTTTT. This gives the protein CSARDWASGRALNTGELFF.

The chain has TRBV27 and TRBJ2-5, with 7 bases aligning to TRBD2. The germline V gene has CDR1 MNHEY and CDR2 SMNVEV (reference sequence). CDR3 length: 14 residues. Trimming at V came to 2 bases and at J to 5 bases, leaving 5 bases not matched to a gene. The CDR3 DNA follows: TGTGCCAGCAGTTTAGGCCGGGGAGGGGAGACCCAGTACTTC. This codes for CASSLGRGGETQYF.

The chain employs TRBV2 and TRBJ2-1; TRBD2 matches at 11 bases. J was trimmed by 1 base and V by 3 bases; bases with no gene match: 5. Germline V lookup: CDR1 SNHLY, CDR2 FYNNEI. The CDR3 spans 17 residues. For the CDR3, the DNA is TGTGCCAGCAGTGAGAGTAGCGGGAGGGCTTCCTACAATGAGCAGTTCTTC. This codes for CASSESSGRASYNEQFF.

This clonotype appeared a single time. This rearrangement joins TRBV6-2 or TRBV6-3 to TRBJ2-1, with 9 bases matching TRBD2. This CDR3 has 18 residues. Trimming took 2 bases from V and 2 from J; bases not matched to a gene: 10. In germline, CDR1 is MNHEY, CDR2 SVGEGT. CDR3 DNA sequence: TGTGCCAGCAGTTACCAAGATAGCGGGGGTCGCCCCTACAATGAGCAGTTCTTC. Protein product: CASSYQDSGGRPYNEQFF.

This chain connects TRBV20-1 to TRBJ2-2; D is ambiguous. Germline V lookup: CDR1 DFQATT, CDR2 SNEGSKA (reference sequence). This CDR3 contains 13 residues. V was cut by 3 bases and J by 5 bases, with 10 bases left in between. CDR3 residues: CSARVDRTGELFF. CDR3 DNA sequence: TGCAGTGCTAGGGTTGACCGAACCGGGGAGCTGTTTTTT.